One T cell receptor beta chain is described in this entry. Libraries were prepared by immunoSEQ multiplex PCR; TCRdb keeps only in-frame clonotypes and omits some of them. The data hold hundreds of thousands of clones, with roughly 83% observed a single time. With 4 bases removed from V and 8 bases from J, the gap between germline ends came to 15 bases. The germline CDR1 and CDR2 sequences are SNHLY and FYNNEI. CDR3 length: 14 residues. These data belong to a study of cytomegalovirus exposure and HLA in healthy donors. Looking at the study overall: It was reported in a later analysis that the same platform had been used for the roughly 130 validation repertoires as for the roughly 670 first-cohort repertoires.

The clonotype originates from a woman aged 25 to 39 in good health and CMV-seropositive. This chain links TRBV2 with TRBJ2-1; D possibly corresponds to TRBD1 (5 bases). Sequenced sample: PBMCs. The CDR3 bases are TGTGCCAGCAGTGCCGAAGGGGTTTTCCATGAGCAGTTCTTC. This encodes CASSAEGVFHEQFF.